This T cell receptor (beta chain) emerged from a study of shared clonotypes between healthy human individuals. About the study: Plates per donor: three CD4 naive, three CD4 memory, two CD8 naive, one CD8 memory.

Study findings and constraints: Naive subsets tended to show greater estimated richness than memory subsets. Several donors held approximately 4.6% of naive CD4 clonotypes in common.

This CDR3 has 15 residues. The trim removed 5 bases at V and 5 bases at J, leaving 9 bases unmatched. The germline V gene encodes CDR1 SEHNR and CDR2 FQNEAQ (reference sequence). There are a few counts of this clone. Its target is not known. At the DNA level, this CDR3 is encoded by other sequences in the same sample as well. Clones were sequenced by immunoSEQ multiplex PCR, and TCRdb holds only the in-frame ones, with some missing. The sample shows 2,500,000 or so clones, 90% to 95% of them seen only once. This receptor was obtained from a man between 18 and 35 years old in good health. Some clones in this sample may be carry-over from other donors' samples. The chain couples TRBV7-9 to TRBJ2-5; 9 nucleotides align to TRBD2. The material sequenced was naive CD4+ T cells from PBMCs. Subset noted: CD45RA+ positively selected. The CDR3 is CASSTLAGARETQYF. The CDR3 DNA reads TGTGCCAGCAGCACTTTAGCGGGAGCGAGGGAGACCCAGTACTTC.